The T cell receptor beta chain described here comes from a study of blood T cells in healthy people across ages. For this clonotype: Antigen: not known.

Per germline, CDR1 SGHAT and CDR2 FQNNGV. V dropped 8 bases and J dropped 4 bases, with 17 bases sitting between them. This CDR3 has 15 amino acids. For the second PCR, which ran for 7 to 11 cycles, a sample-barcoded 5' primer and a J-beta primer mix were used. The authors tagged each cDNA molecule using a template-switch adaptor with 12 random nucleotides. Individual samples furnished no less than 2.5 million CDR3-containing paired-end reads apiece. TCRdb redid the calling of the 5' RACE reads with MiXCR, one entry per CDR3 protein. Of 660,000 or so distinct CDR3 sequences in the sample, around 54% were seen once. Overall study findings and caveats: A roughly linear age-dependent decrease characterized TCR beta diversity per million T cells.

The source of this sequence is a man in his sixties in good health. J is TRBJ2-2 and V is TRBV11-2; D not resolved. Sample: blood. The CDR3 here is CASGPWVDATGELFF. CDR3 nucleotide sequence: TGTGCCAGCGGGCCTTGGGTGGACGCCACCGGGGAGCTGTTTTTT. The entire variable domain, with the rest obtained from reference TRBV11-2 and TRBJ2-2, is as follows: EAGVAQSPRYKIIEKRQSVAFWCNPISGHATLYWYQQILGQGPKLLIQFQNNGVVDDSQLPKDRFSAERLKGVDSTLKIQPAKLEDSAVYLCASGPWVDATGELFFGEGSRLTVL.